This T cell receptor beta chain was documented in a study of blood T cell repertoires in COVID-19. Study-level background: The analysed material was cDNA or gDNA that came from T cells, B-cell-depleted T cells, or PBMCs.

Using immunoSEQ multiplex PCR, the repertoire was profiled, and TCRdb retains in-frame clones only, with some absent. This sample yields some 430,000 clones, of which less than 95% are seen a single time; 0.6% belongs to the top ten. Cohort 3 donors counted as recovered after two negative PCRs, clearance, or resolved symptoms. V shed 1 base and J 9 bases; nucleotides not matched to a gene: 3. This CDR3 comprises 13 residues. Germline CDR1 is SGHDN and CDR2 is FVKESK. The specimen sequenced was PBMCs or T cells enriched from blood (not recorded which). This TCR was recovered from a man younger than 35 who had recovered from COVID-19. The chain joins TRBV14 to TRBJ2-1; 7 nucleotides line up with TRBD2. In nucleotides, the CDR3 is TGTGCCAGCAGCCAAGCACGCGGGGGTGAGCAGTTCTTC. It translates to CASSQARGGEQFF.